Listed below are T cell receptor beta chains from one sample, sequenced in a study of T cells in Graves' hyperthyroidism and ophthalmopathy. TCRdb re-called the multiplex PCR reads with MiXCR, one entry per CDR3 protein. Counted here are 450,000 to 500,000 distinct CDR3 sequences, around a fifth occurring once; the ten biggest clones make up about 53%. The specimen sequenced was blood. Receptors were obtained from a woman in her 70s with Graves' ophthalmopathy. CDR3s leave out the opening cysteine and the closing phenylalanine or tryptophan.

V gene | CDR3 protein
TRBV28 | ASSPPLAGAYNEQF
TRBV5-5 | ASKNRQGGSTEAF
TRBV27 | ASSLFPIQGARAEAF
TRBV15 | ATSRGRRHSNQPQH
TRBV9 | ASSTRTGDPGELF
TRBV20-1 | SATGRYGYT
TRBV2 | ASSEEVGGETQY
TRBV6-2/TRBV6-3 | ATSREPNIRAQY
TRBV18 | ASSPAGINYGYT
TRBV27 | ASRLRTGVTDTQY
TRBV20-1 | SAIHDAQETQY